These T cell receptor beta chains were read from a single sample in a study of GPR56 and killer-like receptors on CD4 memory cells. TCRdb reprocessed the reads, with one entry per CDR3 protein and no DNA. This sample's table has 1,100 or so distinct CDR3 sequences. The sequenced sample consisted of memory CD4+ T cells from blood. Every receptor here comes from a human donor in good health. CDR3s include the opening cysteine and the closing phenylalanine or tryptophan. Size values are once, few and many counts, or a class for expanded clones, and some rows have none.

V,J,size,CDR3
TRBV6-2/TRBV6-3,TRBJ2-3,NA,CASSSPEGGAGGGDSGTQYF
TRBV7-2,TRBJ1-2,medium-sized,CASSLGGTGGGYTF
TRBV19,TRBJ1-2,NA,CASSTQRANYGYTF
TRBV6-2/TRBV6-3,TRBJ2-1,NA,CASSSPEGGANEQFF
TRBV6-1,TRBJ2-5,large,CASSEVAGGQETQYF
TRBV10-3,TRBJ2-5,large,CAISEFSGGGQETQYF
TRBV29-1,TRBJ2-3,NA,CSGLAGAFTDTQYF
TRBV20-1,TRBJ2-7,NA,CSAGGTGPGEQYF
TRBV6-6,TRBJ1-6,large,CASRDPGQGPPPLHF
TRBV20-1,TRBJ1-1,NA,CSARREFTEAFF
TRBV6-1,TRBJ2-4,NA,CASSEVAGGKNIQYF
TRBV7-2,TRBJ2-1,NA,CASSSTWGAFNEQFF
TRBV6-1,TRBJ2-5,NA,CASSLAGGRWETQYF
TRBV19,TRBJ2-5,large,CASSISKGSAEETQYF
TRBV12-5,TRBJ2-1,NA,CASGLSVAGRNNEFF
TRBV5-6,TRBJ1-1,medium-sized,CASTLQGAAWKAFF
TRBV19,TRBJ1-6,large,CASSTVGSPLHF